The clone carrying this TCR beta chain has at least ten counts. The antigen is undetermined. Germline V gene sequence: CDR1 SGHKS, CDR2 YYEKEE (reference sequence). V was pared by 4 bases and J by 3 bases, with 11 bases between. The CDR3 covers 13 residues. Some clones are missing from TCRdb's copy, which holds only in-frame ones; the method was immunoSEQ multiplex PCR. In total the sample includes tens of thousands of clones, none of them seen once. This specimen comes from a study of T cells after posttransplantation cyclophosphamide. Study-wide points: TRB overlap between skin or GI tissue T cells and blood was limited.

The material sequenced was PBMCs. The receptor's source is a man in his forties in good health, CMV-negative, and a related stem cell transplant donor. The gene calls are TRBV5-5 and TRBJ2-7; possible D gene TRBD1, 6 bases. CDR3 protein: CASSVGTNYEQYF. CDR3 DNA: TGTGCCAGCAGCGTCGGGACAAACTACGAGCAGTACTTC. Together with reference TRBV5-5 and TRBJ2-7, the CDR3 gives the full variable domain: DAGVTQSPTHLIKTRGQQVTLRCSPISGHKSVSWYQQVLGQGPQFIFQYYEKEERGRGNFPDRFSARQFPNYSSELNVNALLLGDSALYLCASSVGTNYEQYFGPGTRLTVT.